This T cell receptor beta chain was captured by sequencing in a study of blood T cell repertoires in COVID-19. The V end lost 5 bases, the J end lost 1 base, and 8 bases lay between the germline ends. Germline CDR1 is SEHNR and CDR2 is FQNEAQ (reference sequence). This CDR3 has 13 amino acids. The method was immunoSEQ multiplex PCR; TCRdb's version includes in-frame clones alone and lacks a portion of them. The sample includes around 120,000 clones, almost 70% seen only once; the top ten take around 2%. The sample was peripheral blood. This receptor was identified in a woman in her seventies with acute or convalescent COVID-19. This chain connects TRBV7-9 to TRBJ1-1, with D unclear. The CDR3 sequence is CASSPTWNTEAFF. CDR3 in DNA: TGTGCCAGCAGCCCCACTTGGAACACTGAAGCTTTCTTT. The complete variable domain, with remaining parts taken from reference TRBV7-9 and TRBJ1-1, reads DTGVSQNPRHKITKRGQNVTFRCDPISEHNRLYWYRQTLGQGPEFLTYFQNEAQLEKSRLLSDRFSAERPKGSFSTLEIQRTEQGDSAMYLCASSPTWNTEAFFGQGTRLTVV.